The rows below give T cell receptor beta chains drawn from one sample of a study of OX40 agonist ivuxolimab in advanced cancers. Repertoires were generated with immunoSEQ multiplex PCR, while TCRdb's copy carries only in-frame clones and drops some. The sample lists around 74,000 clones, roughly 90% occurring once. This sample comprised CD4+ or CD8+ T cells sorted from blood, obtained in a trial of the OX40 agonist ivuxolimab. The receptors shown here come from an adult with an advanced solid tumor such as melanoma, head and neck, liver or kidney cancer. The CDR3 runs from the conserved cysteine through the conserved F or W. A D gene is named only where the DNA matches it firmly. The listing skips clone size in some rows; elsewhere it reads once, few, many or a size class.

- TRBD1 TRBJ2-5 TRBV6-5 CASREGQDLETQYF TGTGCCAGCAGAGAGGGACAGGATCTTGAGACCCAGTACTTC
- - TRBJ1-3 TRBV6-5 CASRPRGSGNTIYF TGTGCCAGCAGGCCAAGGGGGTCTGGAAACACCATATATTTT
- - TRBJ2-5 TRBV27 CASSPDLRSSQETQYF TGTGCCAGCAGCCCCGATCTCCGGAGCTCCCAAGAGACCCAGTACTTC
- - TRBJ2-2 TRBV18 CASSPRMTGGYTGELFF TGTGCCAGCTCACCACGAATGACAGGAGGGTACACCGGGGAGCTGTTTTTT
- - TRBJ2-2 TRBV7-2 CASSTPGDGELFF TGTGCCAGCAGCACTCCCGGCGACGGGGAGCTGTTTTTT
- - TRBJ2-6 TRBV7-2 CASSLAGLLGGSGANVLTF TGTGCCAGCAGCCTGGCGGGACTTCTAGGGGGCTCTGGGGCCAACGTCCTGACTTTC
- TRBD2 TRBJ2-1 TRBV7-2 CASSLVLRTSGRKNNEQFF TGTGCCAGCAGCTTAGTTTTGCGGACTAGCGGGAGGAAGAACAATGAGCAGTTCTTC
- - TRBJ2-5 TRBV7-8 CASSLGRLAWEETQYF TGTGCCAGCAGCTTAGGTCGCCTGGCGTGGGAAGAGACCCAGTACTTC
- - TRBJ2-7 TRBV5-1 CASNVDRTYEQYF TGCGCCAGCAATGTAGACCGCACCTACGAGCAGTACTTC
- - TRBJ1-1 TRBV18 CASSPRGGVTEAFF TGTGCCAGCTCACCTCGCGGGGGAGTCACTGAAGCTTTCTTT
- - TRBJ1-1 TRBV11-3 CASSPQGINTEAFF TGTGCCAGCAGCCCGCAGGGGATTAACACTGAAGCTTTCTTT
- TRBD2 TRBJ2-3 TRBV5-6 CASSPGLAGTDTQYF TGTGCCAGCAGCCCAGGACTAGCGGGGACAGATACGCAGTATTTT
- TRBD1 TRBJ1-5 TRBV28 CASKEGGRGSQPQHF TGTGCCAGCAAGGAAGGGGGCAGGGGTAGTCAGCCCCAGCATTTT
- - TRBJ1-2 TRBV29-1 CSGEGNYGYTF TGCAGCGGAGAGGGTAACTATGGCTACACCTTC
once TRBD1 TRBJ1-6 TRBV30 CAWKGQGYNSPLHF TGTGCCTGGAAGGGACAGGGGTATAATTCACCCCTCCACTTT